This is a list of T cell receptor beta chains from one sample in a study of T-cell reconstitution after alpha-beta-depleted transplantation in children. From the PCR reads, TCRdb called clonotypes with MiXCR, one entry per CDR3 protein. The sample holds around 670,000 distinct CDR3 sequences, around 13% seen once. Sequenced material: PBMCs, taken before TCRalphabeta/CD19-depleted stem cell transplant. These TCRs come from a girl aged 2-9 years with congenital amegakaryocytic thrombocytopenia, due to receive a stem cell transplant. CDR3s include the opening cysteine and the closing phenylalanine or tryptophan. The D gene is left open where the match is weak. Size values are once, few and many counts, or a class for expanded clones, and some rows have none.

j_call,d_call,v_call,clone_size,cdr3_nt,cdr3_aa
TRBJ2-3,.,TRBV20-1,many,TGCAGTGCCCAGTACGTTAGCACAGATACGCAGTATTTT,CSAQYVSTDTQYF
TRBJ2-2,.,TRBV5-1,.,TGCGCCAGCAGCTTGGAAGGGGTTATCGGGGAGCTGTTTTTT,CASSLEGVIGELFF
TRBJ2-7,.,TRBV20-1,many,TGCAGTGCCGGAGAGGGCCCCTTTCGCCACGAGCAGTACTTC,CSAGEGPFRHEQYF
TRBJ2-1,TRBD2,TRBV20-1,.,TGCAGTGCTAGTAGAGTCCGCGGGAGGGGAAATGAGCAGTTCTTC,CSASRVRGRGNEQFF
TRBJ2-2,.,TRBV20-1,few,TGCAGTGCGGACCACGGGGGACTGAACACCGGGGAGCTGTTTTTT,CSADHGGLNTGELFF
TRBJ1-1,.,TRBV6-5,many,TGTGCCAGCAGTTACTCGGGTATTGTTTCGCACACTGAAGCTTTCTTT,CASSYSGIVSHTEAFF
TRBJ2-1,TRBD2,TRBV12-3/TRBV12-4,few,TGTGCCAGCAGTGGACAGGGGACTAGCGGGAGGCCGGGGCTTTACGATGAGCAGTTCTTC,CASSGQGTSGRPGLYDEQFF
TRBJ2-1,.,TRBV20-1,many,TGCAGTGCTGCCCGACTAGACCGATGGGGCAATGAGCAGTTCTTC,CSAARLDRWGNEQFF
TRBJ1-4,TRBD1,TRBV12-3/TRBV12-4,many,TGTGCCAGCAGTTTGGGACAGCAACTGTTTTTT,CASSLGQQLFF
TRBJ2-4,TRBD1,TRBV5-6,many,TGTGCCAGCAGCTTGGGTTGGGACAGGGGCAACATTCAGTACTTC,CASSLGWDRGNIQYF
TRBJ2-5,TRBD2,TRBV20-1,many,TGCAGTGCTAGATCCGAACTAGCGGGAGGTATAGAGACCCAGTACTTC,CSARSELAGGIETQYF
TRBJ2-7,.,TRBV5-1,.,TGCGCCAGCAGCGACTATTCTATTCTAAAAAATTCTGGCGGAGACCTGAGCTCCTACGAGCAGTACTTC,CASSDYSILKNSGGDLSSYEQYF
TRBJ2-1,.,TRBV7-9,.,TGTGCCAGCAGCCCTAGGACCACCGTCAATGAGCAGTTCTTC,CASSPRTTVNEQFF
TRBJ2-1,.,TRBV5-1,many,TGCGCCAGCAGCTTGGCGGACAGCTCCTACAATGAGCAGTTCTTC,CASSLADSSYNEQFF
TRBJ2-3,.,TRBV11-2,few,TGTGCCAGCAGCTTAGTGGCGCCTACAACAGATACGCAGTATTTT,CASSLVAPTTDTQYF
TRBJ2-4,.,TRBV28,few,TGTGCCAGCAGAACAGTGATCCAGGGTATCCAAAACGGGAACATTCAGTACTTC,CASRTVIQGIQNGNIQYF
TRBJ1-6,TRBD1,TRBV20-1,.,TGCAGTGCTAGAGAGGGGACAGGACATAATTCACCCCTCCACTTT,CSAREGTGHNSPLHF
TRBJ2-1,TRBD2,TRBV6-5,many,TGTGCCAGCAGTTACGACGTAGCGGGGGCAAATGAGCAGTTCTTC,CASSYDVAGANEQFF